The 5 T cell receptor beta chains given below trace back to one sample, sequenced in a study of T cell repertoires in cytomegalovirus infection. No antigens are known for them. Using its own MiXCR run on the reads, TCRdb lists one record per CDR3 protein. Among some 920,000 distinct CDR3 sequences listed, approximately 31% were seen once. Sequenced here: cultured CD8+ T cells from PBMCs, sampled from culture after CMV antigen stimulation. The receptor set was obtained from a human donor in good health (CMV status not recorded). Some clones in this sample may be carry-over from other donors' samples.

This clonotype was detected a few times. The DNA of the CDR3 is TGTGCCAGCAGTCACACCGGTGATACGCAGTATTTT. Protein: CASSHTGDTQYF. The gene calls are TRBV28 and TRBJ2-3; D remains unclear. The CDR3 runs 12 residues. Germline V gene sequence: CDR1 MDHEN, CDR2 SYDVKM. The V end was cut by 5 bases, the J end by 6 bases, with 9 bases between. Based on the CDR3 plus reference TRBV28 and TRBJ2-3, the full variable domain is DVKVTQSSRYLVKRTGEKVFLECVQDMDHENMFWYRQDPGLGLRLIYFSYDVKMKEKGDIPEGYSVSREKKERFSLILESASTNQTSMYLCASSHTGDTQYFGPGTRLTVL.

Here the CDR3 reads CASSLDSGFTQYF. In DNA form, the CDR3 reads TGTGCCAGCAGCTTGGACAGCGGGTTTACCCAGTACTTC. The rearrangement joins TRBV7-8 to TRBJ2-5, with D possibly being TRBD1 or TRBD2 (6 bases each). This CDR3 region has 13 residues. Germline lookup yields CDR1 SGHVS and CDR2 FQNEAQ. Trimming stripped 3 bases from V and 8 bases from J, with 13 bases between.

V and J are TRBV7-1 and TRBJ1-3; a weak D match, TRBD1 (5 bases). TRBV7-1 counts as an open reading frame of uncertain function. The V and J ends lost 6 bases and 0 bases respectively, with 9 bases between them. The CDR3 covers 14 residues. CDR3 sequence (DNA): TGTGCCAGCAGTCAGGACATCTCTGGAAACACCATATATTTT. As protein: CASSQDISGNTIYF.

This clonotype has only a few counts. V gene TRBV7-9 combines with J gene TRBJ1-2; D remains ambiguous. The CDR3 has 13 amino acids. V lost 1 base and J lost 4, with 7 bases in between. Germline CDR1 and CDR2: SEHNR and FQNEAQ (reference sequence). This CDR3 is CASSLGIFYGYTF. Written as DNA, the CDR3 is TGTGCCAGCAGCTTAGGCATATTCTATGGCTACACCTTC.

This sequence joins TRBV6-1 and TRBJ1-1; D perhaps matches TRBD1 (6 bases). V was cut by 0 bases and J by 4 bases, with 6 bases left in between. The length of the CDR3 is 13 residues. Germline assignment: CDR1 MNHNS and CDR2 SASEGT. CDR3 residues: CASSEAGATEAFF. In DNA form, the CDR3 reads TGTGCCAGCAGTGAAGCGGGGGCCACTGAAGCTTTCTTT.